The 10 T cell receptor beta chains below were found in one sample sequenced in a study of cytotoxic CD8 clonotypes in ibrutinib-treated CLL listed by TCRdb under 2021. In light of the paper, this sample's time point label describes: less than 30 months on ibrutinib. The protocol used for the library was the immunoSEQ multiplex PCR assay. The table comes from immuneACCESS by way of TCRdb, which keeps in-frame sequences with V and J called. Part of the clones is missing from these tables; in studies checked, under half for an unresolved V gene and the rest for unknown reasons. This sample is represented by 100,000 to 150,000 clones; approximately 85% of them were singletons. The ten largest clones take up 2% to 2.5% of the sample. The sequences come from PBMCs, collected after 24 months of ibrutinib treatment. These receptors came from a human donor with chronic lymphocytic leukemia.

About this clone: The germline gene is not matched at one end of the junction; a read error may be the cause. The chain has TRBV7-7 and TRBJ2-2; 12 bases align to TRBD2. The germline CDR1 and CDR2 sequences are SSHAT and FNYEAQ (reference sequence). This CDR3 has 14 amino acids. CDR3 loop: CASRLAGDTGELFF. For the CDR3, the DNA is TGTGCTAGCAGACTAGCGGGAGACACCGGGGAGCTGTTTTTT.

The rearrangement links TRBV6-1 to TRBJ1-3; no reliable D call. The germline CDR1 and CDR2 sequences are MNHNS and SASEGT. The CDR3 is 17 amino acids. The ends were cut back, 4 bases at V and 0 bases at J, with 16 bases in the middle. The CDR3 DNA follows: TGTGCCAGCAGTGTAACTGAACTCTTCTTCTCTGGAAACACCATATATTTT. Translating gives CASSVTELFFSGNTIYF.

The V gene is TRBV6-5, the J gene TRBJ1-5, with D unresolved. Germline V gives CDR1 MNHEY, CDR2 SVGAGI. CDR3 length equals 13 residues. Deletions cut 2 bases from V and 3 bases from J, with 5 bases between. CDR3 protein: CASSYSDNQPQHF. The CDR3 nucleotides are TGTGCCAGCAGTTACAGCGACAATCAGCCCCAGCATTTT.

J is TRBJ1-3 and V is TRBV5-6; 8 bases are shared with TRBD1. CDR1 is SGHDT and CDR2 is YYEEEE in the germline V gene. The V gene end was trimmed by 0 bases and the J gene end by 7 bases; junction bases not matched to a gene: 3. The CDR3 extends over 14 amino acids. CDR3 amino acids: CASSLGQGWNTIYF. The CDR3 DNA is TGTGCCAGCAGCTTGGGACAGGGGTGGAACACCATATATTTT.

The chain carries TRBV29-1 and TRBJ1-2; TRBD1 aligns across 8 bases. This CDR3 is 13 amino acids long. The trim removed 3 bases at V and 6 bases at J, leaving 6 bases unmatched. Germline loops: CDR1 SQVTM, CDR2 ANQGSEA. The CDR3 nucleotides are TGCAGCGTTGAGGACAGGGACACCCATGGCTACACCTTC. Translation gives CSVEDRDTHGYTF.

In DNA, the CDR3 is TGTGCCATCATGAATAGCGGGGCCGCCTACGAGCAGTACTTC. It specifies CAIMNSGAAYEQYF. The chain is built from TRBV10-3 and TRBJ2-7, with 8 bases identical to TRBD2. Germline CDR1 ENHRY, CDR2 SYGVKD. The CDR3 runs to 14 residues. V trimming: 7 bases; J trimming: 2 bases; junction bases outside the gene matches: 7.

This chain's CDR3 is CASSPRLGYGNQPQHF. For the CDR3, the DNA is TGTGCCAGTAGTCCTCGACTGGGCTACGGCAATCAGCCCCAGCATTTT. The chain carries TRBV19 and TRBJ1-5; D remains ambiguous. Trimming took off 5 bases at V and 2 bases at J, with 16 bases between the two ends. This CDR3 is built from 16 residues. Germline V CDR1 and CDR2: LNHDA, SQIVND (reference sequence).

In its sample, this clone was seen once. This CDR3 is CSVRGTLYNEQFF. CDR3 coding DNA: TGCAGCGTGCGAGGAACCCTCTACAATGAGCAGTTCTTC. The rearrangement joins TRBV29-1 to TRBJ2-1; D is uncertain. This CDR3 is built from 13 residues. Trimming removed 6 bases at V and 3 bases at J, with 12 bases between. In germline, CDR1 is SQVTM, CDR2 ANQGSEA.

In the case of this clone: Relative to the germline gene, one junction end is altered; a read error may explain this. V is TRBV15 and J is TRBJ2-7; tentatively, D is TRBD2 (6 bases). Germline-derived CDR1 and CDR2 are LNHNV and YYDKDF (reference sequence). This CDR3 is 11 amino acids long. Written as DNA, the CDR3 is TGTGCCACCAGCAGTACGGGAGTTACGCACTTC. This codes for CATSSTGVTHF. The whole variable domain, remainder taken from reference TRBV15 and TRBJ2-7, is DAMVIQNPRYQVTQFGKPVTLSCSQTLNHNVMYWYQQKSSQAPKLLFHYYDKDFNNEADTPDNFQSRRPNTSFCFLDIRSPGLGDTAMYLCATSSTGVTHFGPGTRLTVT.

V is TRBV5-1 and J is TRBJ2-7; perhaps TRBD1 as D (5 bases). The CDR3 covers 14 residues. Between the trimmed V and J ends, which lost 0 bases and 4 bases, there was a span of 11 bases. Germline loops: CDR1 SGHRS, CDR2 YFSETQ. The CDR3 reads CASSLASRAYEQYF. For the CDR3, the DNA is TGCGCCAGCAGCTTGGCCAGCAGGGCATACGAGCAGTACTTC. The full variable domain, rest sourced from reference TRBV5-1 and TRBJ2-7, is KAGVTQTPRYLIKTRGQQVTLSCSPISGHRSVSWYQQTPGQGLQFLFEYFSETQRNKGNFPGRFSGRQFSNSRSEMNVSTLELGDSALYLCASSLASRAYEQYFGPGTRLTVT.